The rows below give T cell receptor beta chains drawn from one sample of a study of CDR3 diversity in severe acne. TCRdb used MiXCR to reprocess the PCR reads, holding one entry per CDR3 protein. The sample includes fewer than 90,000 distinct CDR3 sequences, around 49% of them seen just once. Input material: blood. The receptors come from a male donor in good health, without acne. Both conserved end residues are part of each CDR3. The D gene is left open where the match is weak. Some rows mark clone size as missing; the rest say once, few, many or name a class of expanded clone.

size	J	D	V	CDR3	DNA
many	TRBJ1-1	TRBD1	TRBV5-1	CASRERDDRGVEAFF	TGCGCCAGCAGGGAAAGGGATGACAGGGGCGTTGAAGCTTTCTTT
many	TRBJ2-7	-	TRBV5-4	CASSFRGQLYEQYF	TGTGCCAGCAGCTTCCGGGGGCAGTTGTACGAGCAGTACTTC
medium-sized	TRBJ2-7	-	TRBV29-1	CSVLPGDGSYEQYF	TGCAGCGTCCTCCCCGGAGACGGCTCCTACGAGCAGTACTTC
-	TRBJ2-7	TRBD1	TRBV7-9	CASSRSGQGTQTGEQYF	TGTGCCAGCAGCCGCAGTGGACAGGGCACTCAAACGGGGGAGCAGTACTTC
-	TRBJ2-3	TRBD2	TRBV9	CASSPFGTSGADTQYF	TGTGCCAGCAGCCCTTTTGGGACTAGCGGGGCAGATACGCAGTATTTT
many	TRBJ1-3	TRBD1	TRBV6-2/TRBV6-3	CASRSDRDGNTIYF	TGTGCCAGCAGATCCGACAGGGATGGAAACACCATATATTTT
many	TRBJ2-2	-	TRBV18	CASSPQQGEAELFF	TGTGCCAGCTCACCACAGCAGGGAGAGGCTGAGCTGTTTTTT
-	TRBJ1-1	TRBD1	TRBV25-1	CASSAYRGPLSTEAFF	TGTGCCAGCAGTGCCTACAGGGGGCCCCTGAGCACTGAAGCTTTCTTT
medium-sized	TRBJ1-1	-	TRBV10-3	CAISETPQWNTEAFF	TGTGCCATCAGTGAGACCCCACAGTGGAACACTGAAGCTTTCTTT
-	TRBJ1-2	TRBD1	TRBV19	CASSIGAGGGYGYTF	TGTGCCAGTAGTATCGGGGCAGGGGGCGGCTATGGCTACACCTTC
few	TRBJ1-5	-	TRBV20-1	CSASYGDQPQHF	TGCAGTGCGTCCTATGGGGATCAGCCCCAGCATTTT
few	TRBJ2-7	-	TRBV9	CASTPDSGGIRPYEQYF	TGTGCCAGCACCCCCGACTCTGGGGGAATCAGACCCTACGAGCAGTACTTC
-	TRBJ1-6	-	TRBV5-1	CASSSQEMDDSPLHF	TGCGCCAGCAGCTCGCAGGAGATGGATGATTCACCCCTCCACTTT
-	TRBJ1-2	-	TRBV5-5	CASSSEDRVFYGYTF	TGTGCCAGCAGCAGCGAGGACAGAGTCTTCTATGGCTACACCTTC
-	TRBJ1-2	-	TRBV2	CASAQNRAFYGYTF	TGTGCCAGCGCCCAAAACAGGGCCTTTTATGGCTACACCTTC
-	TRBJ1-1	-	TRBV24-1	CAIPNQTALYFCATSDLNRAEAFF	-
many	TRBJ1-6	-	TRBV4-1	CASSQARQSSYNSPLHF	TGCGCCAGCAGCCAAGCCAGGCAGAGCTCCTATAATTCACCCCTCCACTTT
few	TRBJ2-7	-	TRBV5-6	CASSLAVSRLYEQYF	TGTGCCAGCAGCTTGGCCGTCAGCCGCCTCTACGAGCAGTACTTC
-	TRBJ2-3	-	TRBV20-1	CSATRDWEFFTDTQYF	TGCAGTGCCACCCGGGATTGGGAGTTTTTCACAGATACGCAGTACTTT
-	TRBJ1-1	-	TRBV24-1	CATSDLSNTEAFF	TGTGCCACCAGTGACCTCAGTAACACTGAAGCTTTCTTT
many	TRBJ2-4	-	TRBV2	CASSGLGDLAKNIQYF	TGTGCCAGCTCCGGGTTGGGAGACCTAGCCAAAAACATTCAGTACTTC
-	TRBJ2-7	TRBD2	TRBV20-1	CSAGDGTSGYEQYF	TGCAGTGCTGGAGACGGGACTAGCGGCTACGAGCAGTACTTC
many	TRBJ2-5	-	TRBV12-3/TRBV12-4	CASSFGTETQYF	TGTGCCAGCAGTTTCGGGACCGAGACCCAGTACTTC
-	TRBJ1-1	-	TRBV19	CASAPGRTEAFF	TGTGCCAGTGCCCCGGGACGCACTGAAGCTTTCTTT
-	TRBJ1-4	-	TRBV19	CASSPQPGRLTNEKLFF	TGTGCCAGTAGTCCGCAACCTGGACGGCTGACTAATGAAAAACTGTTTTTT
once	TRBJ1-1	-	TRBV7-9	CASRRRGGTEAFF	TGTGCCAGCAGGCGACGAGGAGGGACTGAAGCTTTCTTT
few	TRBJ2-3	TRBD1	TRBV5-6	CASSLGQGAAQYF	TGTGCCAGCAGCTTGGGACAGGGGGCGGCGCAGTATTTT
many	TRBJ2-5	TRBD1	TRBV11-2	CASSLGTGSQETQYF	TGTGCCAGCAGCTTAGGGACAGGGTCCCAAGAGACCCAGTACTTC
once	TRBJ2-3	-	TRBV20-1	CSARSLGKEGTDTQYF	TGCAGTGCTAGATCCCTAGGAAAGGAAGGCACAGATACGCAGTATTTT
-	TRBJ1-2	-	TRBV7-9	CASSLSGSPPVRYTF	TGTGCCAGCAGCTTGTCAGGGAGTCCGCCGGTTCGCTACACCTTC
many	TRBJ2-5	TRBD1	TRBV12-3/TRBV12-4	CASSFRGQETQYF	TGTGCCAGCAGTTTCAGGGGGCAAGAGACCCAGTACTTC
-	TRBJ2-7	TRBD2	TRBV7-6	CASSRTSGSAYGYYEQYF	TGTGCCAGCAGCAGGACTAGCGGGAGTGCGTATGGATACTACGAGCAGTACTTC
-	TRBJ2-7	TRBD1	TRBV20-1	CSARAGGTGGGEQYF	TGCAGTGCTAGAGCTGGAGGGACAGGGGGCGGCGAGCAGTACTTC
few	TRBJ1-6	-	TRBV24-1	CATSDGYNSPLHF	TGTGCCACCAGTGATGGTTATAATTCACCCCTCCACTTT
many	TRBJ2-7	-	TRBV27	CASSLFRGNYEQYF	TGTGCCAGCAGTTTATTTCGGGGAAACTACGAGCAGTACTTC
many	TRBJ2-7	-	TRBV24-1	CATSEERFPHEQYF	TGTGCCACCAGTGAAGAGCGTTTCCCCCACGAGCAGTACTTC
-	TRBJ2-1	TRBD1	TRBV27	CASSKTGWGIGNQQFF	TGTGCCAGCAGTAAGACAGGGTGGGGGATCGGCAATCAGCAGTTCTTC
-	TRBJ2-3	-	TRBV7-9	CASSPRPRHEQYF	TGTGCCAGCAGCCCCCGACCTCGACATGAGCAGTATTTT
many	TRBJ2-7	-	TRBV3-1	CASSQGPGRYEQYF	TGTGCCAGCAGCCAAGGACCGGGACGATACGAGCAGTACTTC